These T cell receptor beta chains were read from a single sample in a study of blood T cell repertoires in COVID-19. The method was immunoSEQ multiplex PCR; TCRdb's version includes in-frame clones alone and lacks a portion of them. The data show roughly 220,000 clones, approximately 83% seen once. What was sequenced was peripheral blood. Receptors originate from a woman in her sixties or seventies with acute or convalescent COVID-19. Both conserved end residues are part of each CDR3. A D gene is named only where the DNA matches it firmly.

V,D,J,CDR3
TRBV13,TRBD1,TRBJ2-2,CASSPRTGGYTGELFF
TRBV4-1,NA,TRBJ1-4,CASSVPGGAGEKLFF
TRBV3-1/TRBV3-2,NA,TRBJ1-2,CASSQWGVGVSYGYTF
TRBV2,NA,TRBJ2-3,CASSEDWSPETQYF
TRBV27,NA,TRBJ1-1,CASSNRRGTFF
TRBV29-1,NA,TRBJ1-2,CSVPGYTF
TRBV18,TRBD1,TRBJ1-5,CASSHDREGSDQPQHF
TRBV7-2,TRBD2,TRBJ2-1,CASTPRAGGLYNEQFF
TRBV5-1,NA,TRBJ2-1,CARTGLKYSYNEQFF
TRBV7-3,TRBD1,TRBJ1-1,CASSPSGGFTEAFF
TRBV4-2,NA,TRBJ1-2,CASSQELYGYTF
TRBV5-8,TRBD1,TRBJ1-3,CASSRQGLSGNTIYF
TRBV12-3/TRBV12-4,NA,TRBJ1-5,CASSWTGNQPQHF
TRBV3-1/TRBV3-2,NA,TRBJ1-6,CASSQEPGLAPLHF